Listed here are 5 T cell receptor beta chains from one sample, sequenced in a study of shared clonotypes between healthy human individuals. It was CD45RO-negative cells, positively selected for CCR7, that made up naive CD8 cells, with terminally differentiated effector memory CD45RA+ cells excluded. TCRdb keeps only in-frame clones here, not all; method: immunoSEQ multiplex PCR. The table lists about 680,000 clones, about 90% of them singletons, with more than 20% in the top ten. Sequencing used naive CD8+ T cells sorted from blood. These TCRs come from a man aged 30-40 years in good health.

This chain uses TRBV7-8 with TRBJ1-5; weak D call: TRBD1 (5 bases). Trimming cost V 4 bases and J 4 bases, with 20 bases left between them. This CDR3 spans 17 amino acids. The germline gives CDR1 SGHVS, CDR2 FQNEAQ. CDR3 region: CASSSRVHRGPNQPQHF. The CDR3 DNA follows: TGTGCCAGCAGCTCCAGGGTGCATCGGGGCCCGAATCAGCCCCAGCATTTT.

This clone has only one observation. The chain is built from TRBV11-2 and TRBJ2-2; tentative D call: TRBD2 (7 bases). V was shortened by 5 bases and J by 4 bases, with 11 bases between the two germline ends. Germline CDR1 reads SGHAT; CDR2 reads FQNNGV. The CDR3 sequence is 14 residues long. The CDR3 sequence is CASSAGAGTGELFF. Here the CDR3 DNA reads TGTGCCAGCAGCGCGGGGGCGGGCACCGGGGAGCTGTTTTTT.

The CDR3 DNA reads as TGCGCCAGCAGCCATTCCCACGACAGGTACAATGAGCAGTTCTTC. It yields the protein CASSHSHDRYNEQFF. The chain carries TRBV4-3 and TRBJ2-1, with D perhaps matching TRBD1 (6 bases). This CDR3 is built from 15 residues. The V end lost 3 bases, the J end lost 4 bases, and 13 bases lay between the germline ends. Germline CDR1 is LGHNA and CDR2 is YSLEER.

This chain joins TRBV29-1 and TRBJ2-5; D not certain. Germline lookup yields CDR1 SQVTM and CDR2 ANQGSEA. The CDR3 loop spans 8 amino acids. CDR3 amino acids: CLKETQYF. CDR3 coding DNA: TGCTTAAAAGAGACCCAGTACTTC.

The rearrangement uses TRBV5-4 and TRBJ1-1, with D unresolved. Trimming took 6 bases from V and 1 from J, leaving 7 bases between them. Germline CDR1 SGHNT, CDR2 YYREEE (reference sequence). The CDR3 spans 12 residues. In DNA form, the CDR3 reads TGTGCCAGCACCTGGGGGAACACTGAAGCTTTCTTT. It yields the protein CASTWGNTEAFF.